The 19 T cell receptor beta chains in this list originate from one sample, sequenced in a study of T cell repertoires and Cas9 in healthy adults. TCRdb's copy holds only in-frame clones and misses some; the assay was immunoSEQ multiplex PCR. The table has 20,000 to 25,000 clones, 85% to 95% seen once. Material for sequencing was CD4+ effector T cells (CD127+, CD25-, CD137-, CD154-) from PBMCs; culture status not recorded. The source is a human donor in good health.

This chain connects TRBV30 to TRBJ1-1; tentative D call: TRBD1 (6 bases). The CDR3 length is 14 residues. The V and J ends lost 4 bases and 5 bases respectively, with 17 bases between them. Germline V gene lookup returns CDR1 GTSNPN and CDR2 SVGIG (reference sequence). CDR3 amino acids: CAWTLTGFGTEAFF. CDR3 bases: TGTGCCTGGACCCTAACAGGGTTTGGGACTGAAGCTTTCTTT.

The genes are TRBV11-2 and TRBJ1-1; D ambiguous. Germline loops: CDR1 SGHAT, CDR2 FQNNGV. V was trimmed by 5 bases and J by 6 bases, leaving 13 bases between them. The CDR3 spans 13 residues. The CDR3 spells CASSLGYSAEAFF. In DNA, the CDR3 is TGTGCCAGCAGCCTGGGTTATTCGGCTGAAGCTTTCTTT.

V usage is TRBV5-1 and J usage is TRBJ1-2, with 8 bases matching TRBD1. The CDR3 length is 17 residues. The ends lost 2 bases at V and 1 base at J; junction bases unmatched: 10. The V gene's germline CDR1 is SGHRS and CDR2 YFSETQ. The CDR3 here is CASSLYRTGSGNYGYTF. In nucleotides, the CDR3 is TGCGCCAGCAGCTTATACCGGACAGGGAGTGGTAACTATGGCTACACCTTC.

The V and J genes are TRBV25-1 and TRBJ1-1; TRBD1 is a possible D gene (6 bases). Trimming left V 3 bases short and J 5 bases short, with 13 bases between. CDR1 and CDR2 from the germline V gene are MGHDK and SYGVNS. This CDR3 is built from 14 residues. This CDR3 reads CASSETRRGTEAFF. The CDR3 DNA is TGTGCCAGCAGTGAGACACGGAGGGGGACTGAAGCTTTCTTT.

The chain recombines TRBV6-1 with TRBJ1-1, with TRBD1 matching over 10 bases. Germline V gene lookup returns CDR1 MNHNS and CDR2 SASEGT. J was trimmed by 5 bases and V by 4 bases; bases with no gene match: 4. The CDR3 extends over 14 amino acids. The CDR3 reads CASSVGQGQTEAFF. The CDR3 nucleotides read TGTGCCAGCAGTGTGGGACAGGGGCAAACTGAAGCTTTCTTT.

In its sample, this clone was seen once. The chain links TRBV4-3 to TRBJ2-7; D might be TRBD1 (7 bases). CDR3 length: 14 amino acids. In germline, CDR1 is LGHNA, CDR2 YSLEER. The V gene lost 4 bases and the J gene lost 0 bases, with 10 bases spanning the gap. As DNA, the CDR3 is TGCGCCAGCAGCCCGCAGGGGGGCTCCTACGAGCAGTACTTC. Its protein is CASSPQGGSYEQYF.

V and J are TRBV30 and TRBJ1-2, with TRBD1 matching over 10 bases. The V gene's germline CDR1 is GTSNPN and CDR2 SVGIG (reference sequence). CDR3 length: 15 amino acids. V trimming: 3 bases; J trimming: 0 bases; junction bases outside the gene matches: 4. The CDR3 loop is CAWRLDRGTNYGYTF. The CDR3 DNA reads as TGTGCCTGGAGATTGGACAGGGGGACTAACTATGGCTACACCTTC.

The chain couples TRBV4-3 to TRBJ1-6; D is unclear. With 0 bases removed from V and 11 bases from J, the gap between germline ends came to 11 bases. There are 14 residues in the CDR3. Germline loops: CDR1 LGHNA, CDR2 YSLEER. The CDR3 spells CASSQDSARTPLHF. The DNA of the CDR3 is TGCGCCAGCAGCCAAGACTCTGCACGGACACCCCTCCACTTT.

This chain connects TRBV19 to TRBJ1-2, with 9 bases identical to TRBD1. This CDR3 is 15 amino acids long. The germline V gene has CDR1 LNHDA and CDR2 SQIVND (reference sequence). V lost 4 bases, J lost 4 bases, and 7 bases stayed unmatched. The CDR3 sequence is CASSSGQGSVYGYTF. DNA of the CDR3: TGTGCCAGTAGTAGCGGACAGGGGTCGGTCTATGGCTACACCTTC.

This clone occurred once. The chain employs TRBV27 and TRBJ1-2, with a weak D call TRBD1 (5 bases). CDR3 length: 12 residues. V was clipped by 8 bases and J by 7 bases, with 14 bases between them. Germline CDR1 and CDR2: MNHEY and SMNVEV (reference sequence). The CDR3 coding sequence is TGTGCCAGCCGGGGGGTCGGGGGTGGCTACACCTTC. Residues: CASRGVGGGYTF.

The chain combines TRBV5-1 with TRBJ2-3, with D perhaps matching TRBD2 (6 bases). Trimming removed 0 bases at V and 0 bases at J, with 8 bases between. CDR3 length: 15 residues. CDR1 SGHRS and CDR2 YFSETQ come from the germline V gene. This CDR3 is CASSLVSGSTDTQYF. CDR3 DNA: TGCGCCAGCAGCTTGGTTAGCGGTAGCACAGATACGCAGTATTTT.

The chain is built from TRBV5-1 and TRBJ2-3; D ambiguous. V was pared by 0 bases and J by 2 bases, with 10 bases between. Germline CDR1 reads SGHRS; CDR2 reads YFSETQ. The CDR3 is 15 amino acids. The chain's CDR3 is CASSLVISSTDTQYF. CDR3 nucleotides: TGCGCCAGCAGCTTGGTTATCTCCTCCACAGATACGCAGTATTTT.

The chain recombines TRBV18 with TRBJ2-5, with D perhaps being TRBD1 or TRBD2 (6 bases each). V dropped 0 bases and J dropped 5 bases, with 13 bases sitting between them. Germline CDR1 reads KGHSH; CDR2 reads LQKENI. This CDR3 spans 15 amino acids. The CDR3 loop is CASSPPSGAGETQYF. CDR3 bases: TGTGCCAGCTCACCACCGTCGGGGGCTGGGGAGACCCAGTACTTC.

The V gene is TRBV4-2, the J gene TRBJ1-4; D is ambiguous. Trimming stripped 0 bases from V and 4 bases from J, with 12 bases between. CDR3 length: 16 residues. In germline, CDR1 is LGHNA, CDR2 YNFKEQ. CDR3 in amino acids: CASSQDPDGVNEKLFF. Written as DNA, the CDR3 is TGTGCCAGCAGCCAAGACCCGGACGGCGTTAATGAAAAACTGTTTTTT.

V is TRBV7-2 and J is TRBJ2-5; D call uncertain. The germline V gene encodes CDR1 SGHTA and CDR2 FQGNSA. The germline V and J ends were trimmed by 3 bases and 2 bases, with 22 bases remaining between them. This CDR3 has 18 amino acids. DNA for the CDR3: TGTGCCAGCAGCTTCGGGCAGATCTTTCGTTCCGGACAAGAGACCCAGTACTTC. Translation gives CASSFGQIFRSGQETQYF.

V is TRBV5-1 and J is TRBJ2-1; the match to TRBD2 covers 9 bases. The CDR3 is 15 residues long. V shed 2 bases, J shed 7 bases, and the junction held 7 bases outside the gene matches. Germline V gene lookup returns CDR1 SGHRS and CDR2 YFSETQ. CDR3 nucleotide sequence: TGCGCCAGCAGCTTTTGGCTAGCGGGAATGAATGAGCAGTTCTTC. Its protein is CASSFWLAGMNEQFF.

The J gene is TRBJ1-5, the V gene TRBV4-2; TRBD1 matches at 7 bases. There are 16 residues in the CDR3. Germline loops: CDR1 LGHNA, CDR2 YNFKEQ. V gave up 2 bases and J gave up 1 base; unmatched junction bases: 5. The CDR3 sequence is CASSQSTGRSNQPQHF. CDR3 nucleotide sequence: TGTGCCAGCAGCCAATCGACAGGGAGAAGCAATCAGCCCCAGCATTTT.

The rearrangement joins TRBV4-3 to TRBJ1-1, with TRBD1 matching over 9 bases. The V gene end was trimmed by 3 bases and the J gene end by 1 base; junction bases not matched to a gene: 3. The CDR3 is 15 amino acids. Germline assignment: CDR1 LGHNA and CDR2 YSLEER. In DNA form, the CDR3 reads TGCGCCAGCAGCCAGTCGGGACAGGGGAACACTGAAGCTTTCTTT. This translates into CASSQSGQGNTEAFF.

The CDR3 sequence: CASSLPGVIGNTIYF. In nucleotides, the CDR3 is TGTGCCAGCAGTTTACCCGGGGTAATCGGAAACACCATATATTTT. The chain employs TRBV28 and TRBJ1-3; the D is unclear. CDR3 length equals 15 residues. Per germline, CDR1 MDHEN and CDR2 SYDVKM. V was shortened by 2 bases and J by 4 bases, with 12 bases between the two germline ends.